A selection of T cell receptor beta chains follows, all from one sample in a study of PD-L1 blockade in urothelial cancer. Clones were sequenced by immunoSEQ multiplex PCR, and TCRdb holds only the in-frame ones, with some missing. The sample includes 60,000 to 65,000 clones, about 76% of them seen just once. This specimen consisted of PBMCs, obtained around atezolizumab (anti-PD-L1) treatment. Every receptor here comes from a man aged 65 to 85 with urothelial cancer. Both conserved end residues are part of each CDR3. D genes are given only for firm matches. Some rows mark clone size as missing; the rest say once, few, many or name a class of expanded clone.

d_call	v_call	j_call	clone_size	cdr3_nt	cdr3_aa
.	TRBV7-9	TRBJ2-7	.	TGTGCCAGCAGCTTAGTGGCAGCGTACCACGAGCAGTACTTC	CASSLVAAYHEQYF
TRBD2	TRBV9	TRBJ2-1	.	TGTGCCAGCACGGGACTAGCGGGAGGGCCGGGGGAGCAGTTCTTC	CASTGLAGGPGEQFF
.	TRBV29-1	TRBJ2-5	.	TGCAGCGTTGCTTGGACAGATGGACAGACCCAGTACTTC	CSVAWTDGQTQYF
.	TRBV6-5	TRBJ2-3	.	TGTGCCAGCAGTTATCAGGGTATTGGCACAGATACGCAGTATTTT	CASSYQGIGTDTQYF
.	TRBV10-1	TRBJ2-5	few	TGCGCCAGCAGTGACGGGCAAGAGACCCAGTACTTC	CASSDGQETQYF
TRBD1	TRBV27	TRBJ1-4	.	TGTGCCAGCAGTTGGGGACAGGGGGCTGAAAAACTGTTTTTT	CASSWGQGAEKLFF
TRBD2	TRBV28	TRBJ2-1	.	TGTGCCAGCAGTTTAGACCAACCCGGGGGGGGAGGGGCGGAAGACAATGAGCAGTTCTTC	CASSLDQPGGGGAEDNEQFF
.	TRBV18	TRBJ1-1	.	TGTGCCAGCTCCCAACAGACAGGGAACACTGAAGCTTTCTTT	CASSQQTGNTEAFF
TRBD1	TRBV5-6	TRBJ2-4	.	TGTGCCAGCAGTCGGGGACAGGAGGGTTGGAACATTCAGTACTTC	CASSRGQEGWNIQYF
.	TRBV19	TRBJ1-4	.	TGTGCCAGTAGTATGCAAGCCAGGGGTAATGAAAAACTGTTTTTT	CASSMQARGNEKLFF
TRBD2	TRBV25-1	TRBJ2-5	.	TGTGCCAGCAGTTCAACTAGCGGGTACCAAGAGACCCAGTACTTC	CASSSTSGYQETQYF
TRBD1	TRBV5-1	TRBJ2-3	.	TGCGCCAGCAGCTTGGGTCAAGGGGGCTTTAGCACAGATACGCAGTATTTT	CASSLGQGGFSTDTQYF
.	TRBV2	TRBJ2-7	.	TGTGCCAGCAAGGGGTCCCCCTTTGAGCAGTACTTC	CASKGSPFEQYF
.	TRBV25-1	TRBJ2-1	.	TGTGCCATCAGTCGGCAGGGCTACAATGAGCAGTTCTTC	CAISRQGYNEQFF
.	TRBV11-2	TRBJ2-5	once	TGTGCCAGCAGCTTAGTAGGTGGCCCAGGGACCCAGTACTTC	CASSLVGGPGTQYF
TRBD1	TRBV28	TRBJ1-4	.	TGTGCCAGCAGTTTACCAGGGGGCGAAGAAAAACTGTTTTTT	CASSLPGGEEKLFF
TRBD1	TRBV28	TRBJ2-4	.	TGTGCCAGCAGTTCTCCCCCCCGGGACAGGTTTAACATTCAGTACTTC	CASSSPPRDRFNIQYF
TRBD1	TRBV18	TRBJ2-7	once	TGTGCCAGCTCGACAAGGGACAGAAGCTCCTACGAGCAGTACTTC	CASSTRDRSSYEQYF
TRBD1	TRBV5-5	TRBJ1-1	.	TGTGCCAGCAGCTTGGGTGCAGGGGGGCACACTGAAGCTTTCTTT	CASSLGAGGHTEAFF
.	TRBV5-4	TRBJ1-3	.	TGTGCCAGCAGCCACCCTACAGAATCTGGAAACACCATATATTTT	CASSHPTESGNTIYF
TRBD1	TRBV4-1	TRBJ2-2	.	TGCGCCAGCAGCCACAACAGGGGCGCGAACACCGGGGAGCTGTTTTTT	CASSHNRGANTGELFF
TRBD1	TRBV6-4	TRBJ2-1	.	TGTGCCAGCAGTTCATTTCCCAGGGGGAGCCTGTCCGCTGGTTACAATGAGCAGTTCTTC	CASSSFPRGSLSAGYNEQFF
.	TRBV11-3	TRBJ1-1	few	TGTGCCAGCAGCTTGTATTCGGACACTGAAGCTTTCTTT	CASSLYSDTEAFF
.	TRBV4-1	TRBJ1-2	.	TGCGCCAGCAGCCAAGATACGGTTTTTGGCTACACCTTC	CASSQDTVFGYTF
.	TRBV9	TRBJ1-1	once	TGTGCCAGCAGCGTAGGCAGGGGGAACACTGAAGCTTTCTTT	CASSVGRGNTEAFF
.	TRBV6-1	TRBJ2-2	.	TGTGCCAGCAGTCTCCGGACAGTAAACACCGGGGAGCTGTTTTTT	CASSLRTVNTGELFF
TRBD1	TRBV2	TRBJ1-1	.	TGTGCCAGCAGTCCCCTCGGACAGGGGGCTGAAGCTTTCTTT	CASSPLGQGAEAFF
TRBD1	TRBV28	TRBJ2-7	.	TGTGCCAGCAGTTTATTCGGACAGGCGAGCTCCTACGAGCAGTACTTC	CASSLFGQASSYEQYF
TRBD1	TRBV14	TRBJ2-2	.	TGTGCCAGCAGCCAGCAGACAGGGTCGAACACCGGGGAGCTGTTTTTT	CASSQQTGSNTGELFF
TRBD2	TRBV18	TRBJ2-1	.	TGTGCCAGCTCACGAACTAGCGGGCATGAGCAGTTCTTC	CASSRTSGHEQFF
.	TRBV2	TRBJ1-5	.	TGTGCCAGCAGTTTGGACGGGGGGGGATCCCAGCATTTT	CASSLDGGGSQHF